The rows below give T cell receptor beta chains drawn from one sample of a study of blood T cell repertoires in COVID-19. Generated by immunoSEQ multiplex PCR, the TCRdb table keeps only in-frame clones and is missing some. The profile shows about 57,000 clones, about 81% of them singletons. Sequences were obtained from peripheral blood. The receptors derive from a woman in her sixties or seventies with acute or convalescent COVID-19. The CDR3 runs from the conserved cysteine through the conserved F or W. The D gene is left open where the match is weak. The size entry is marked missing in some rows and otherwise reads once, few, many or a size class.

clone_size j_call v_call d_call cdr3_nt cdr3_aa
NA TRBJ2-5 TRBV30 TRBD2 TGTGCCTGGAGGGATGGACTAGCGGGCCTCCAAGAGACCCAGTACTTC CAWRDGLAGLQETQYF
NA TRBJ2-3 TRBV30 TRBD1 TGTGCCTGGAGTGTAATCGGCCAGGGGGTGAAAGATACGCAGTATTTT CAWSVIGQGVKDTQYF
NA TRBJ2-2 TRBV2 TRBD2 TGTGCCAGCGGTCTGACTAGCGGAAACACCGGGGAGCTGTTTTTT CASGLTSGNTGELFF
NA TRBJ2-7 TRBV11-2 NA TGTGCCAGCAGCTTATGTGACACAATCTCCTACGAGCAGTACTTC CASSLCDTISYEQYF
NA TRBJ2-7 TRBV7-2 TRBD2 TGTGCCAGCAGCTTAGGCAGATCTAGCGGGGTTTCCTCCTACGAGCAGTACTTC CASSLGRSSGVSSYEQYF
NA TRBJ1-1 TRBV15 NA TGTGCCACCAGCAGAGATGCGCGGCAGAACACTGAAGCTTTCTTT CATSRDARQNTEAFF
NA TRBJ1-1 TRBV21-1 NA TGTGCCAGCAAACGACAGCTGAACACTGAAGCTTTCTTT CASKRQLNTEAFF
once TRBJ2-2 TRBV19 NA TGTGCCAGTAGTCCTATTGAGACACCGGCCACCGGGGAGCTGTTTTTT CASSPIETPATGELFF
NA TRBJ1-5 TRBV12-3/TRBV12-4 NA TGTGCCAGCAGTCGCAACCAGGATCAGCCCCAGCATTTT CASSRNQDQPQHF
once TRBJ1-2 TRBV7-9 NA TGTGCCAGTGAATCGGCGGGAGCATATGGCTACACCTTC CASESAGAYGYTF
few TRBJ1-1 TRBV7-9 TRBD1 TGTGCCAGCAGCTCGACGACAGGGGGGAAGGTGAACACTGAAGCTTTCTTT CASSSTTGGKVNTEAFF
NA TRBJ1-1 TRBV2 NA TGTGCCAGCAGTGACAGGCGCGCTGAAGCTTTCTTT CASSDRRAEAFF
NA TRBJ2-1 TRBV5-4 TRBD2 TGTGCCAGCAGCACACGGACTAGCGGGGGAAGGTCCTACAATGAGCAGTTCTTC CASSTRTSGGRSYNEQFF
NA TRBJ1-2 TRBV6-1 TRBD1 TGTGCCAGCAGTGAAGCTACCCAGGGGGGCTATGGCTACACCTTC CASSEATQGGYGYTF
NA TRBJ1-5 TRBV2 NA TGTGCCAGCGGCCACGGTGGGCTCAATCAGCCCCAGCATTTT CASGHGGLNQPQHF
NA TRBJ2-3 TRBV9 TRBD2 TGTGCCAGCAGCGGGGGGACTAGCGGGGTACTATCCGATACGCAGTATTTT CASSGGTSGVLSDTQYF
NA TRBJ1-5 TRBV2 TRBD1 TGTGCCAGCAGCACAGGGGGGGGTGGACTGCATTTT CASSTGGGGLHF
few TRBJ2-7 TRBV5-4 NA TGTGCCAGCAGCGGGGGTCGGGAGTACGAGCAGTACTTC CASSGGREYEQYF
NA TRBJ2-3 TRBV30 NA TGTGCCTGGAGTTTTGGAGCAGGGGTCTCCCCAGATACGCAGTATTTT CAWSFGAGVSPDTQYF
NA TRBJ1-6 TRBV5-1 NA TGCGCCAGCAGCTTGGCCGGAAAAGCGTTTAATTCACCCCTCCACTTT CASSLAGKAFNSPLHF
NA TRBJ1-5 TRBV19 NA TGTGCCAGTAGTGTACAGGGAAGCAATCAGCCCCAGCATTTT CASSVQGSNQPQHF
NA TRBJ2-5 TRBV12-3/TRBV12-4 NA TGTGCCAGCAGTGCGGGGCCCCAAGAGACCCAGTACTTC CASSAGPQETQYF
NA TRBJ1-2 TRBV5-1 TRBD1 TGCGCCAGCAGCGGGACAGGGGGCGAGGCCTTGGGGCTGGACTATGGCTACACCTTC CASSGTGGEALGLDYGYTF
large TRBJ2-7 TRBV13 NA TGTGCCAGCAGCTTAATGGGGGCTACCCCCTACGAGCAGTACTTC CASSLMGATPYEQYF
once TRBJ2-1 TRBV29-1 NA TGCAGCGTTGAAACGGGGGAGCAGTTCTTC CSVETGEQFF
NA TRBJ2-5 TRBV7-2 TRBD1 TGTGCCAGCAGCTCGACAGGGAACCAAGAGACCCAGTACTTC CASSSTGNQETQYF
few TRBJ1-1 TRBV20-1 NA TGCAACGGGGGGCGGGGAACTGAAGCTTTCTTT CNGGRGTEAFF
once TRBJ1-1 TRBV5-5 NA TGTGCCAGCAGCTTGAGTGGGGCCCGGAACACTGAAGCTTTCTTT CASSLSGARNTEAFF
NA TRBJ1-3 TRBV2 TRBD1 TGTGCCAGCAAGGTTCGGACAGGGGGGTCTGGAAACACCATATATTTT CASKVRTGGSGNTIYF
NA TRBJ2-5 TRBV6-2/TRBV6-3 TRBD2 TGTGCCAGCAGTTCTACTCCTCTAGCGGGGGCCCTGGAGACCCAGTACTTC CASSSTPLAGALETQYF